Following are 3 T cell receptor beta chains from one sample sequenced in a study of shared clonotypes between healthy human individuals. This table comes from immunoSEQ multiplex PCR, and its TCRdb copy is limited to in-frame clones, with some not included. The sample holds more than 400,000 clones, approximately 95% seen once. Sequences were obtained from naive CD4+ T cells sorted from blood. Regarding subset: CD45RA+ positively selected. These receptors originate from a woman aged 25 to 45 in good health.

The rearrangement links TRBV15 to TRBJ2-5, with 12 bases lining up with TRBD2. CDR3 length equals 16 residues. V dropped 3 bases and J dropped 2; count of bases not matched to a gene: 4. Germline CDR1 LNHNV, CDR2 YYDKDF (reference sequence). For the CDR3, the DNA is TGTGCCACCAGCAGTGGTCTAGCGGGAGGGCAAGAGACCCAGTACTTC. Its translation: CATSSGLAGGQETQYF. Full variable domain (missing parts from reference TRBV15 and TRBJ2-5): DAMVIQNPRYQVTQFGKPVTLSCSQTLNHNVMYWYQQKSSQAPKLLFHYYDKDFNNEADTPDNFQSRRPNTSFCFLDIRSPGLGDTAMYLCATSSGLAGGQETQYFGPGTRLLVL.

The V gene is TRBV6-5, the J gene TRBJ2-7; D is perhaps TRBD2 (6 bases). From germline, CDR1 is MNHEY and CDR2 SVGAGI. The CDR3 covers 14 residues. V gave up 4 bases and J gave up 1 base, with 11 bases separating them. The CDR3 DNA reads TGTGCCAGCAGTTGGGGCAGCGGGTCCTACGAGCAGTACTTC. Translation: CASSWGSGSYEQYF.

The chain combines TRBV19 with TRBJ2-1; TRBD2 matches 11 bases. This CDR3 spans 16 amino acids. Germline loops: CDR1 LNHDA, CDR2 SQIVND (reference sequence). The ends lost 5 bases at V and 6 bases at J; junction bases unmatched: 9. The CDR3 coding sequence is TGTGCCAGTAGTCCCATACTAGCGGGAGTCCCCAATGAGCAGTTCTTC. Its protein is CASSPILAGVPNEQFF.